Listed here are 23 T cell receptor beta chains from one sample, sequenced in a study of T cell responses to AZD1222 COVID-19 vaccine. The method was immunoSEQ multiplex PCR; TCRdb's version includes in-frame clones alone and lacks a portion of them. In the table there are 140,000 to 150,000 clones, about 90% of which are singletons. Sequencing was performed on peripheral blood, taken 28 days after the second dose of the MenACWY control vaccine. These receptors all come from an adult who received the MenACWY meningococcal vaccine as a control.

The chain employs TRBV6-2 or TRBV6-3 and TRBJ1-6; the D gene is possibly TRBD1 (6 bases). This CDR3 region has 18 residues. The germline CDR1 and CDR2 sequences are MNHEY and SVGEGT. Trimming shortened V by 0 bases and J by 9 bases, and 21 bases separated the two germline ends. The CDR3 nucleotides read TGTGCCAGCAGTTACTCGAACAGGGTGCGGAACCGCGGTTCACCCCTCCACTTT. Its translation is CASSYSNRVRNRGSPLHF.

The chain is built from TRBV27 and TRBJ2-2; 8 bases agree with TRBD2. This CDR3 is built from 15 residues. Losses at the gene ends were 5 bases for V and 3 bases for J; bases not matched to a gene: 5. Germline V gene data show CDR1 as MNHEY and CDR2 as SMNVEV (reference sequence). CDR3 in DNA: TGTGCCAGCAGTGTTAGCGGGGCTTACACCGGGGAGCTGTTTTTT. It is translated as CASSVSGAYTGELFF.

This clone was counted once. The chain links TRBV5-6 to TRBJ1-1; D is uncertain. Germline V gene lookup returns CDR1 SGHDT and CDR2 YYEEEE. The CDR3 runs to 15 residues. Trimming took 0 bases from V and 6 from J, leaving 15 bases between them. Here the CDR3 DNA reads TGTGCCAGCAGCTTGGATTACAGAAATGAAGCTGAAGCTTTCTTT. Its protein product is CASSLDYRNEAEAFF.

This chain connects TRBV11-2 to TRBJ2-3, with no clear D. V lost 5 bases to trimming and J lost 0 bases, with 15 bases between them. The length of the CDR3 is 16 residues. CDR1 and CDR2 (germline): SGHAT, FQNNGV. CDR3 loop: CASSPRVATSTDTQYF. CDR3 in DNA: TGTGCCAGCAGCCCACGGGTAGCAACTAGCACAGATACGCAGTATTTT. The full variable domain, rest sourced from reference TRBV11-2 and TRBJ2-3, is EAGVAQSPRYKIIEKRQSVAFWCNPISGHATLYWYQQILGQGPKLLIQFQNNGVVDDSQLPKDRFSAERLKGVDSTLKIQPAKLEDSAVYLCASSPRVATSTDTQYFGPGTRLTVL.

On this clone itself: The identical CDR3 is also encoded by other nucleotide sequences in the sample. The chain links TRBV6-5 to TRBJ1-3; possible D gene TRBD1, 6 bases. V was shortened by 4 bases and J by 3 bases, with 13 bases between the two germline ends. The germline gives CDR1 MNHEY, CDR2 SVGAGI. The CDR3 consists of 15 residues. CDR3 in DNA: TGTGCCAGCAGTTTAGGGGGGGCGAGTGGAAACACCATATATTTT. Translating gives CASSLGGASGNTIYF.

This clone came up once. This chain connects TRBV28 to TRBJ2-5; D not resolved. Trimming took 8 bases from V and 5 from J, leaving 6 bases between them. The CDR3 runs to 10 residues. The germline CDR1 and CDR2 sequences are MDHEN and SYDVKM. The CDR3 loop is CASPRETQYF. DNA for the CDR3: TGTGCCAGCCCCAGGGAGACCCAGTACTTC.

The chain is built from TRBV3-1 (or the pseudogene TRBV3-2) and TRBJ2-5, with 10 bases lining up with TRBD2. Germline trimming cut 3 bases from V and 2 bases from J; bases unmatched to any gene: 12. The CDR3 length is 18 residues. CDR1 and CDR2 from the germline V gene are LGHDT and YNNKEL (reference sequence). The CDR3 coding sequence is TGTGCCAGCAGCCAGCAAAACGTGCTAGCGGGGGCGCAAGAGACCCAGTACTTC. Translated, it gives CASSQQNVLAGAQETQYF.

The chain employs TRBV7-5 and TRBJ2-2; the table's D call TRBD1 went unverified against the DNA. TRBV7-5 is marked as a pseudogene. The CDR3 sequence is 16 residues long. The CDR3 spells CARSLGGQGGTGELFF. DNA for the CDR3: TGTGCCAGAAGCTTAGGAGGACAGGGAGGGACCGGGGAGCTGTTTTTT.

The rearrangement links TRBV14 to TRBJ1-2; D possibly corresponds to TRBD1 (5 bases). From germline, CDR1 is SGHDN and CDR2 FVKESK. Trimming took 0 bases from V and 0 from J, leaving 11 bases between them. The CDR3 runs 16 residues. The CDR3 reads CASSQDFGGANYGYTF. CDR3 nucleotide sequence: TGTGCCAGCAGCCAAGATTTTGGGGGTGCTAACTATGGCTACACCTTC. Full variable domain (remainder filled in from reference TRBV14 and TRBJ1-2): EAGVTQFPSHSVIEKGQTVTLRCDPISGHDNLYWYRRVMGKEIKFLLHFVKESKQDESGMPNNRFLAERTGGTYSTLKVQPAELEDSGVYFCASSQDFGGANYGYTFGSGTRLTVV.

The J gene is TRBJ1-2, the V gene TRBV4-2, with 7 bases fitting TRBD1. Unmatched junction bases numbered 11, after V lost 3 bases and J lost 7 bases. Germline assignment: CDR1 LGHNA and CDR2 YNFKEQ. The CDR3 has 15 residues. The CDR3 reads CASSQSWDSAFGYTF. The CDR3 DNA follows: TGTGCCAGCAGCCAGTCGTGGGACAGCGCTTTTGGCTACACCTTC.

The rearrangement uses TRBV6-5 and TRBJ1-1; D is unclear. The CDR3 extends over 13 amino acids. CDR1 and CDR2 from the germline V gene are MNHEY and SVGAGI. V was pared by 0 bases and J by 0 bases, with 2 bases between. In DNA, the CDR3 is TGTGCCAGCAGTTACTCGATGAACACTGAAGCTTTCTTT. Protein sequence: CASSYSMNTEAFF.

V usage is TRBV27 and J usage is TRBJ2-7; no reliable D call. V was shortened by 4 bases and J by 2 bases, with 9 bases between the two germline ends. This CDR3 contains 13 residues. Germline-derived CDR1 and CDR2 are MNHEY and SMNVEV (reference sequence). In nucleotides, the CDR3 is TGTGCCAGCAGTTCGACCAGGACCTACGAGCAGTACTTC. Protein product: CASSSTRTYEQYF.

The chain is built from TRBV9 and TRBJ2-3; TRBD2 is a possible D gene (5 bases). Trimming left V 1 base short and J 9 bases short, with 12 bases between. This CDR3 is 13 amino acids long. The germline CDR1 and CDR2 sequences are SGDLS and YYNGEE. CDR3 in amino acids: CASSVSQSSTQYF. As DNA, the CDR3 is TGTGCCAGCAGCGTATCCCAGTCTAGCACGCAGTATTTT.

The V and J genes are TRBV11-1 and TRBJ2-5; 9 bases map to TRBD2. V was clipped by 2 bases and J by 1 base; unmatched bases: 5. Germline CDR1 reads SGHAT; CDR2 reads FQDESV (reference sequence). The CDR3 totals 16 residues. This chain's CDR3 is CASSLRLAEIQETQYF. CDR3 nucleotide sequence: TGTGCCAGCAGCTTAAGACTAGCGGAGATCCAAGAGACCCAGTACTTC.

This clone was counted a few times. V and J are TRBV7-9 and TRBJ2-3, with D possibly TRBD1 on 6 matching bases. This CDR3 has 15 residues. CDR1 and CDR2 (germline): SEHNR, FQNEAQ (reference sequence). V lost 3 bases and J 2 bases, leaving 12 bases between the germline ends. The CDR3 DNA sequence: TGTGCCAGCAGCTTGTACAGGGTAGACACAGATACGCAGTATTTT. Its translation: CASSLYRVDTDTQYF.

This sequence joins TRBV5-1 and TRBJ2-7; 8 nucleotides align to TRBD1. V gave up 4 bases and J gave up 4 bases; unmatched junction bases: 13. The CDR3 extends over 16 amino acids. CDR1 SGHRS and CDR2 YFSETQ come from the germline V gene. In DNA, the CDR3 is TGCGCCAGCAGCCCGGTCGGAGGACAGGGTGATTACGAGCAGTACTTC. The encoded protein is CASSPVGGQGDYEQYF.

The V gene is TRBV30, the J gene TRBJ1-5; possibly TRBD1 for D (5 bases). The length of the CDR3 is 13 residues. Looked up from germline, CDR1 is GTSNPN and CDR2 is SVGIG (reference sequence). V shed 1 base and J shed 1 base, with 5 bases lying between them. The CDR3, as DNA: TGTGCCTGGAGTGGGGACAGCAATCAGCCCCAGCATTTT. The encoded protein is CAWSGDSNQPQHF.

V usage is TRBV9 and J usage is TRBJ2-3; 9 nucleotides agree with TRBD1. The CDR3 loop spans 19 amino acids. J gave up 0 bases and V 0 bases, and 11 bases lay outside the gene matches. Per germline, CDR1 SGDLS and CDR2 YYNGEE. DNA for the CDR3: TGTGCCAGCAGCGTAGAAGGGACAGGGCAGTGGTGGAGCACAGATACGCAGTATTTT. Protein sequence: CASSVEGTGQWWSTDTQYF.

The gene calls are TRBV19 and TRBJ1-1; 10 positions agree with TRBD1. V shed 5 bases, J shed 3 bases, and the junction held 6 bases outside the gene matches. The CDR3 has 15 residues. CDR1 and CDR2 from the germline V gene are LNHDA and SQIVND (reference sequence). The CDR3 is CASSLAGTGDTEAFF. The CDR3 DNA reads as TGTGCCAGTAGTTTAGCCGGGACAGGGGACACTGAAGCTTTCTTT.

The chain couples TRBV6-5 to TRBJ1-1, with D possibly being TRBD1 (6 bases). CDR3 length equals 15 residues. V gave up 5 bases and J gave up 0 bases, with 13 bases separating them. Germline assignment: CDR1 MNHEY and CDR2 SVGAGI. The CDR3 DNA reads TGTGCCAGCAGTCGCTCTGGGACAATGAACACTGAAGCTTTCTTT. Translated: CASSRSGTMNTEAFF.

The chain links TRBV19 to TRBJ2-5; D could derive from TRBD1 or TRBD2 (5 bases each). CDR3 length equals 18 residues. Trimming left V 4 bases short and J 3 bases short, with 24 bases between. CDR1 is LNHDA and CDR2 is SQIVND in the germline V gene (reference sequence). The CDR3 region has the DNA TGTGCCAGTAGTACTCTATTAAACCCCGGGACGAAAAAAGAGACCCAGTACTTC. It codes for CASSTLLNPGTKKETQYF. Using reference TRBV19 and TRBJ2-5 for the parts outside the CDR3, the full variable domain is DGGITQSPKYLFRKEGQNVTLSCEQNLNHDAMYWYRQDPGQGLRLIYYSQIVNDFQKGDIAEGYSVSREKKESFPLTVTSAQKNPTAFYLCASSTLLNPGTKKETQYFGPGTRLLVL.

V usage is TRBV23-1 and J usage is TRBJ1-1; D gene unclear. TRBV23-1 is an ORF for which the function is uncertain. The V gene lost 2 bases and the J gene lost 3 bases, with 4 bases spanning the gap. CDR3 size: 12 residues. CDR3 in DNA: TGCGCCAGCAGTCAAAACGACACTGAAGCTTTCTTT. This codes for CASSQNDTEAFF.

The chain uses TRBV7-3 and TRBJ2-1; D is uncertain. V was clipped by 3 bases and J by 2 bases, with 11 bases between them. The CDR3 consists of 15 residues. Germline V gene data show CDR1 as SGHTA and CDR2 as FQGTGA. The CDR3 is CASSFSDSPYNEQFF. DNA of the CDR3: TGTGCCAGCAGCTTCAGCGATTCCCCCTACAATGAGCAGTTCTTC. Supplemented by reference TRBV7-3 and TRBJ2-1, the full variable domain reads GAGVSQTPSNKVTEKGKYVELRCDPISGHTALYWYRQSLGQGPEFLIYFQGTGAADDSGLPNDRFFAVRPEGSVSTLKIQRTERGDSAVYLCASSFSDSPYNEQFFGPGTRLTVL.